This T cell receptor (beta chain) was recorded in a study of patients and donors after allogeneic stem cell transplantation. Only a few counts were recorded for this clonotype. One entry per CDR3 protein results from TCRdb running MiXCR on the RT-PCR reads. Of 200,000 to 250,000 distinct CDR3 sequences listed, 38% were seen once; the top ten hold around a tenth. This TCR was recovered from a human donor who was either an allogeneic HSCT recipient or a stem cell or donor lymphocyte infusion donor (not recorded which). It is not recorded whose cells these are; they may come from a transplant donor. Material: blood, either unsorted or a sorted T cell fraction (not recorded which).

The CDR3 protein is CASSPWDGTYEQYF. Here the CDR3 DNA reads TGTGCCAGCAGTCCGTGGGACGGCACCTACGAGCAGTACTTC. J is TRBJ2-7 and V is TRBV12-3 or TRBV12-4; D is possibly TRBD1 or TRBD2 (5 bases each). Trimming took 5 bases from V and 2 from J, leaving 13 bases between them. This CDR3 has 14 amino acids.